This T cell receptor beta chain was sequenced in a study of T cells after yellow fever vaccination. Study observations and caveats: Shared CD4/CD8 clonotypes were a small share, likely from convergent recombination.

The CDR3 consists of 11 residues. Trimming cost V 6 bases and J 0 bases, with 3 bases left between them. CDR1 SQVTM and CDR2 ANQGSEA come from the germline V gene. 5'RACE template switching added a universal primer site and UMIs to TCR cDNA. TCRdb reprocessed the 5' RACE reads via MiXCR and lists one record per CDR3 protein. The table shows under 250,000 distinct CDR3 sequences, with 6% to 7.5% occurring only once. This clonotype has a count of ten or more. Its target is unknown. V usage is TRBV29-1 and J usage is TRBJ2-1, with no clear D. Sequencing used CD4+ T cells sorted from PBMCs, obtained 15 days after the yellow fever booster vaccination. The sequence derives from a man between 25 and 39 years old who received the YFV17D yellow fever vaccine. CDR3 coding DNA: TGCAGCGTACTCTCCTACAATGAGCAGTTCTTC. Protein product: CSVLSYNEQFF.